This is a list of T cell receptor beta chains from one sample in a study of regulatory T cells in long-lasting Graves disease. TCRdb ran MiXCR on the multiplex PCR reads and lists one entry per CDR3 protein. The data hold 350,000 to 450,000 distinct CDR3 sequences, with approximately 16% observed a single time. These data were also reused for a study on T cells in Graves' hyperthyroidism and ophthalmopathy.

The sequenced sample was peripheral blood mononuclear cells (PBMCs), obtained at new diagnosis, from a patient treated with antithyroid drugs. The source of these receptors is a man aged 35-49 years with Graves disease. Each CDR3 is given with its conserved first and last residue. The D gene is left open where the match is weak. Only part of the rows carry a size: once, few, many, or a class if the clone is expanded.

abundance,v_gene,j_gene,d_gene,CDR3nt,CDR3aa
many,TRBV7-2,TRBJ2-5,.,TGTGCCAGCAGCTCCCTCGATAGAGAGACCCAGTACTTC,CASSSLDRETQYF
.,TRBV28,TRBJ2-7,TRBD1,TGTGCCAGCAGTACCACCGGGACAGGGCGCTACGAGCAGTACTTC,CASSTTGTGRYEQYF
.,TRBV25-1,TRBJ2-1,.,TGTGCCAGCAGTGCGGGGGTAAGAAGGGAGCAGTTCTTC,CASSAGVRREQFF
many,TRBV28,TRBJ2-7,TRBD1,TGTGCCAGCAGTACGCCCCCCGGGACAGGGGGGCCGTACGAGCAGTACTTC,CASSTPPGTGGPYEQYF
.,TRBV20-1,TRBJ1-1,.,TGCAGTGCTAAAGGAAACCCGGGACTCCTGAACACTGAAGCTTTCTTT,CSAKGNPGLLNTEAFF
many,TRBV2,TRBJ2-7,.,TGTGCCAGCAGACAGGCCTACGAGCAGTACTTC,CASRQAYEQYF
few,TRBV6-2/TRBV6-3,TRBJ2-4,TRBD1,TGTGCCAGCAGTCGGACAGGGGCGGAAAACATTCAGTACTTC,CASSRTGAENIQYF
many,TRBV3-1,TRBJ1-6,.,TGTGCCAGCAGCCGAGGGGGATCACCCCTCCACTTT,CASSRGGSPLHF
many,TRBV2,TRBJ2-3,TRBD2,TGTGCCAGCAGTCCTAGCGGGGACGGAACAGATACGCAGTATTTT,CASSPSGDGTDTQYF
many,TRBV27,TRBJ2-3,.,TGTGCCAGCAGGCTAATCCCTTCTAGCACAGATACGCAGTATTTT,CASRLIPSSTDTQYF
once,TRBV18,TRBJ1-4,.,TGTGCCAGCTCACCACAGGGGATGCCCGGGGAAAAACTGTTTTTT,CASSPQGMPGEKLFF
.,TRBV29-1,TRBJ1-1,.,TGCAGCGGGCATACAGTGAACACTGAAGCTTTCTTT,CSGHTVNTEAFF
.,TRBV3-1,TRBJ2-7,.,TGTGCCAGCAGCCAACCCACTTCCTACGAGCAGTACTTC,CASSQPTSYEQYF
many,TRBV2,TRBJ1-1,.,TGTGCCAGCATCGAAAGGGTAGGGGAAGCTTTCTTT,CASIERVGEAFF
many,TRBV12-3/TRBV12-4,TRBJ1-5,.,TGTGCCAGCAGAAAAGGGGGAAGCAATCAGCCCCAGCATTTT,CASRKGGSNQPQHF
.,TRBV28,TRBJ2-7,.,TGTGCCAGCAGTATAAACCGGGACGGTTCCTACGAGCAGTACTTC,CASSINRDGSYEQYF
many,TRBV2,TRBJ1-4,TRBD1,TGTGCCAGCAGTCCGACAGGGTTTAGGAATGAAAAACTGTTTTTT,CASSPTGFRNEKLFF
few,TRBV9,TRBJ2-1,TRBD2,TGTGCCAGCAAGCGAACTAGCGAGGGGAATGAGCAGTTCTTC,CASKRTSEGNEQFF
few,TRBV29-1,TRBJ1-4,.,TGCAGCGCAACGGTCTATACAAGAGGGGAACTGTTTTTT,CSATVYTRGELFF
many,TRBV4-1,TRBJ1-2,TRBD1,TGCGCCAGCAGCGCCCGGGACAGGGGTACTGGCTACACCTTC,CASSARDRGTGYTF
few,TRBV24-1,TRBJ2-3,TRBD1,TGTGCCACCAGTGATTTAGGGACAGGCCACTCAGATACGCAGTATTTT,CATSDLGTGHSDTQYF
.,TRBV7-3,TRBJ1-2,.,TGTGCCAGCAGCTTAAATTGGTGGACAGACTATGGCTACACCTTC,CASSLNWWTDYGYTF
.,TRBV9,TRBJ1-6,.,TGTGCCAGCAGCGTAGGGGCAGTTAGCTCCTATAATTCACCCCTCCACTTT,CASSVGAVSSYNSPLHF
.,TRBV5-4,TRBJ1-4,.,TGTGCCAGCAGCCCCTCGACAAGGCCTAATGAAAAACTGTTTTTT,CASSPSTRPNEKLFF
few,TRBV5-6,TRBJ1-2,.,TGTGCCAGCAGCTTGTCAGGTCTCGGTTATGGCTACACCTTC,CASSLSGLGYGYTF
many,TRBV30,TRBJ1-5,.,TGTGCCTGGAGTACCGGGGGCTCTCAGCCCCAGCATTTT,CAWSTGGSQPQHF
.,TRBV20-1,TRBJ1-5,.,TGCAGTGCTAGAGATAAGGAAGCTCCTCTAAATAGCAATCAGCCCCAGCATTTT,CSARDKEAPLNSNQPQHF
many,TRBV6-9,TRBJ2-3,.,TGTGCCAGCAGTTATTTGCGGAACACAGATACGCAGTATTTT,CASSYLRNTDTQYF
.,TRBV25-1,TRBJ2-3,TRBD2,TGTGCCAGCAGTGAATGGGGGACTAGCGGGACCATCACAGATACGCAGTATTTT,CASSEWGTSGTITDTQYF